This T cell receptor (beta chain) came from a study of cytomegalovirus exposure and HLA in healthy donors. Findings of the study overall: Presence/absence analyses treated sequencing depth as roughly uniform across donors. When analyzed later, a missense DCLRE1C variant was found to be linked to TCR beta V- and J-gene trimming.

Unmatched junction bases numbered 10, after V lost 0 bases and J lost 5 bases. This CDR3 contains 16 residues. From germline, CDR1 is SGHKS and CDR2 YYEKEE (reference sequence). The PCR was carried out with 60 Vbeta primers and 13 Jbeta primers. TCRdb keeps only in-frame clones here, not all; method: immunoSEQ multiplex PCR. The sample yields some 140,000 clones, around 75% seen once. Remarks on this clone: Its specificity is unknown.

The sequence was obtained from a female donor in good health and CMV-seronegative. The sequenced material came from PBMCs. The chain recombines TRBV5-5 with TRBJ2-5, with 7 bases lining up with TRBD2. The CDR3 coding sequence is TGTGCCAGCAGCTTGGGAGGGAGGGCCGAGTGGGAGACCCAGTACTTC. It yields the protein CASSLGGRAEWETQYF.